The rows below give T cell receptor beta chains drawn from one sample of a study of tumor-infiltrating lymphocytes in primary liver carcinoma. TCRdb re-derived calls from the multiplex PCR reads in MiXCR, one entry per CDR3 protein. The data hold 300,000 to 350,000 distinct CDR3 sequences, with around 60% observed a single time. Sequencing input: peripheral blood. These receptors all stem from a man aged 35-49 years with primary liver carcinoma and hepatitis B virus infection. The CDR3 runs from the conserved cysteine through the conserved F or W. A D gene is named only where the DNA matches it firmly. Where a row states a size, it is once, few, many or the class of an expanded clone; other rows omit it.

d_call j_call v_call clone_size cdr3_aa cdr3_nt
NA TRBJ2-1 TRBV11-2 NA CAISLGIEQFF TGTGCCATCAGCCTGGGTATTGAGCAGTTCTTC
TRBD1 TRBJ2-5 TRBV4-3 NA CASSQWGQGRETQYF TGCGCCAGCAGCCAATGGGGACAGGGGAGAGAGACCCAGTACTTC
NA TRBJ2-3 TRBV6-1 NA CAGRDGGLGTDTQYF TGTGCCGGACGGGACGGCGGTTTGGGCACAGATACGCAGTATTTT
NA TRBJ1-5 TRBV12-3/TRBV12-4 many CASTGTPGDLSQPQHF TGTGCCAGCACCGGGACACCAGGGGATTTGAGTCAGCCCCAGCATTTT
NA TRBJ2-2 TRBV4-2 few CASNLEEANTGELFF TGTGCCAGCAACCTTGAGGAAGCGAACACCGGGGAGCTGTTTTTT
TRBD2 TRBJ2-1 TRBV12-3/TRBV12-4 NA CASTREGRLAGLPSEQFF TGTGCCAGCACCCGGGAGGGCCGACTAGCGGGACTCCCCAGTGAGCAGTTCTTC
NA TRBJ2-7 TRBV7-9 few CASGHTESYEQYF TGTGCCAGCGGTCATACAGAGTCCTACGAGCAGTACTTC
NA TRBJ1-2 TRBV12-3/TRBV12-4 many CASRRDGNYGYTF TGTGCCAGCAGAAGGGACGGGAACTATGGCTACACCTTC
NA TRBJ2-1 TRBV21-1 NA CASSARGGRFNEQFF TGTGCCAGCAGCGCGCGGGGCGGGAGGTTTAATGAGCAGTTCTTC
TRBD1 TRBJ1-2 TRBV6-5 NA CASTDRRTGGGYGYTF TGCGCCAGCACCGACCGAAGGACAGGGGGCGGCTATGGCTACACCTTC
NA TRBJ1-2 TRBV4-1 NA CASNQDTGNWGYGYTF TGCGCCAGCAACCAAGATACTGGGAATTGGGGCTATGGCTACACCTTC
TRBD2 TRBJ2-1 TRBV11-2 NA CASTVGLAADNELFF TGTGCCAGCACCGTTGGACTAGCGGCCGACAATGAGCTGTTCTTC
NA TRBJ2-7 TRBV10-3 NA CATRAGHEQHF TGTGCCACCAGGGCCGGGCACGAGCAGCACTTC
NA TRBJ1-6 TRBV9 NA CASSPQQGNSPLHF TGTGCCAGCAGCCCGCAACAGGGTAATTCACCCCTCCACTTT
NA TRBJ2-1 TRBV29-1 many CSVEDQTRQTYNEQFF TGCAGCGTTGAAGATCAAACTCGGCAGACCTACAATGAGCAGTTCTTC
TRBD2 TRBJ2-3 TRBV6-5 NA CASRGGGLDTQYF TGTGCCAGCAGAGGCGGGGGGCTTGATACGCAGTATTTT
NA TRBJ2-1 TRBV11-2 many CASSLDLLVYEQFF TGTGCCAGCAGCTTAGATCTGCTAGTCTATGAGCAGTTCTTC
NA TRBJ2-3 TRBV12-3/TRBV12-4 few CASSSAGSTDYTDTQYF TGTGCCAGCAGTTCGGCGGGAAGCACTGACTACACAGATACGCAGTATTTT
NA TRBJ1-1 TRBV11-2 few CASSLRRGLEGGVSTEALF TGTGCCAGCAGCTTAAGGAGGGGTCTAGAGGGTGGGGTCTCCACTGAAGCTCTATTT
NA TRBJ2-1 TRBV11-2 NA CANSLVLAEQFF TGTGCCAACAGTTTAGTTCTAGCCGAGCAGTTCTTC
NA TRBJ2-7 TRBV12-3/TRBV12-4 NA CASSLIGGGNDQYF TGTGCCAGCAGTTTGATCGGGGGTGGGAACGACCAGTACTTC
NA TRBJ2-1 TRBV11-1 NA CACSLCAVYNEQFF TGTGCCTGCAGCTTATGTGCAGTGTACAATGAGCAGTTCTTC
TRBD2 TRBJ2-2 TRBV5-4 NA CASSLSGISTGELFF TGTGCCAGCAGCTTGAGCGGGATAAGTACCGGGGAGCTGTTTTTT
NA TRBJ2-2 TRBV4-3 NA CASSQWGALSAEELFF TGCGCCAGCAGCCAATGGGGGGCGCTTAGCGCCGAGGAGCTGTTTTTT
NA TRBJ2-5 TRBV12-3/TRBV12-4 many CASSLGFETQYF TGTGCCAGCAGTTTAGGGTTCGAGACCCAGTACTTC
NA TRBJ1-1 TRBV4-1 many CASSQGVGAGSTEAFF TGCGCCAGCAGCCAAGGTGTAGGGGCTGGTAGCACTGAAGCTTTCTTT
NA TRBJ1-1 TRBV6-2/TRBV6-3 NA CASSYRGGAFF TGTGCCAGCAGTTACCGTGGGGGAGCTTTCTTT
TRBD2 TRBJ2-1 TRBV6-1 NA CASSEASGRAGQFF TGTGCCAGCAGTGAAGCTAGCGGGAGGGCCGGGCAGTTCTTC
NA TRBJ2-1 TRBV29-1 NA CSIDEVWPRSEQFF TGCAGCATTGACGAGGTATGGCCAAGGAGTGAGCAGTTCTTC
NA TRBJ2-5 TRBV20-1 NA CSAQRQGTTQETQYF TGCAGTGCCCAGAGACAGGGGACTACTCAAGAGACCCAGTACTTC
TRBD1 TRBJ1-5 TRBV11-2 NA CASSLEGGTDMQHF TGTGCCAGCAGCTTAGAAGGGGGCACAGATATGCAGCATTTT
TRBD1 TRBJ2-5 TRBV11-2 NA CASSLTGAAYDEQYF TGCGCCAGCAGCTTAACAGGGGCAGCCTACGATGAGCAGTACTTC
NA TRBJ2-7 TRBV11-2 NA CASSLGGTTPYAQYF TGCGCCAGCTCACTTGGGGGGACAACCCCCTACGCGCAGTACTTC
TRBD1 TRBJ1-4 TRBV13 NA CASSLVGQGVEKLFF TGTGCCAGCAGCTTAGTAGGACAGGGAGTTGAAAAACTGTTTTTT
NA TRBJ2-1 TRBV7-9 NA CASSLGRLKFF TGTGCCAGCAGCTTAGGACGTCTCAAGTTCTTC
TRBD1 TRBJ2-7 TRBV6-1 few CASRPGQGNSYEQYF TGTGCCAGCAGGCCGGGACAGGGAAATTCCTACGAGCAGTACTTC
NA TRBJ2-7 TRBV28 NA CASSHTRTPYEQYF TGTGCCAGCAGTCATACTAGAACGCCCTACGAGCAGTACTTC
NA TRBJ2-7 TRBV20-1 NA CSADRTSNEQYF TGCAGTGCTGACCGCACTAGTAACGAGCAGTACTTC
TRBD2 TRBJ2-1 TRBV10-3 NA CTSSSGRARNEQFF TGTACCAGCAGTAGCGGGAGGGCCAGAAATGAGCAGTTCTTC
TRBD2 TRBJ2-5 TRBV28 NA CASNRRLAASAETQYF TGTGCCAGCAACCGAAGACTAGCCGCCTCCGCGGAGACCCAGTACTTC
NA TRBJ1-6 TRBV6-1 NA CASSRGGGGFNSPLHF TGTGCCAGCAGTAGAGGAGGGGGTGGTTTTAATTCACCCCTCCACTTT
NA TRBJ2-7 TRBV11-2 many CASSLGSHYEQYF TGTGCCAGCAGCTTAGGGTCTCACTACGAGCAGTACTTC
NA TRBJ2-5 TRBV28 NA CASTSHGSRGTQYF TGTGCCAGCACCTCCCACGGGAGTAGGGGGACCCAGTACTTC
TRBD1 TRBJ1-4 TRBV12-3/TRBV12-4 few CASNLQGNQEKLFF TGTGCCAGCAACTTACAGGGGAATCAAGAAAAACTGTTTTTT